The source of this TCR beta chain is a study of T cell responses to AZD1222 COVID-19 vaccine. About the research overall: The analysis combined second doses at about 4 or about 12 weeks. Broader study findings: None of the repertoires were sampled until the peak T cell response had passed.

The CDR3 has 14 residues. V was trimmed by 2 bases and J by 8 bases, leaving 15 bases between them. The germline CDR1 and CDR2 sequences are SNHLY and FYNNEI. Profiling relied on immunoSEQ multiplex PCR, and the TCRdb table lists in-frame clones only, not all of them. The sample includes tens of thousands of clones, 70% to 90% seen only once; the top ten take less than 25%. Worth noting for this clone: What it binds is not known.

The rearrangement links TRBV2 to TRBJ1-2, with TRBD1 as a possible D gene (6 bases). The clonotype comes from an adult in good health. Material: peripheral blood, obtained on day 0 of AZD1222 vaccination. CDR3 nucleotide sequence: TGTGCCAGCAGTGAAAGCGGACAGACGTTGGGCTACACCTTC. This gives the protein CASSESGQTLGYTF. Together with reference TRBV2 and TRBJ1-2, the CDR3 gives the full variable domain: EPEVTQTPSHQVTQMGQEVILRCVPISNHLYFYWYRQILGQKVEFLVSFYNNEISEKSEIFDDQFSVERPDGSNFTLKIRSTKLEDSAMYFCASSESGQTLGYTFGSGTRLTVV.